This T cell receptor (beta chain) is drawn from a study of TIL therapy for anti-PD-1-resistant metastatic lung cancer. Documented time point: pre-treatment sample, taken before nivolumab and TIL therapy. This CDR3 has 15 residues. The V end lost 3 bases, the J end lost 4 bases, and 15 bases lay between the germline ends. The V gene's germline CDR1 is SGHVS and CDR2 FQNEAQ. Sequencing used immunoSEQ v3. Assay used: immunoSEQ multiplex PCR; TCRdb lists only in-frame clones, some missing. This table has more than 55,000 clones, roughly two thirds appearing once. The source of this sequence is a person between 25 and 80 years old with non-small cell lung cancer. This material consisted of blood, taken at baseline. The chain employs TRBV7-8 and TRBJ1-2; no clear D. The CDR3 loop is CASSLVSRNSYGYTF. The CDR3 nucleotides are TGTGCCAGCAGCTTGGTGTCCCGTAACAGCTATGGCTACACCTTC.